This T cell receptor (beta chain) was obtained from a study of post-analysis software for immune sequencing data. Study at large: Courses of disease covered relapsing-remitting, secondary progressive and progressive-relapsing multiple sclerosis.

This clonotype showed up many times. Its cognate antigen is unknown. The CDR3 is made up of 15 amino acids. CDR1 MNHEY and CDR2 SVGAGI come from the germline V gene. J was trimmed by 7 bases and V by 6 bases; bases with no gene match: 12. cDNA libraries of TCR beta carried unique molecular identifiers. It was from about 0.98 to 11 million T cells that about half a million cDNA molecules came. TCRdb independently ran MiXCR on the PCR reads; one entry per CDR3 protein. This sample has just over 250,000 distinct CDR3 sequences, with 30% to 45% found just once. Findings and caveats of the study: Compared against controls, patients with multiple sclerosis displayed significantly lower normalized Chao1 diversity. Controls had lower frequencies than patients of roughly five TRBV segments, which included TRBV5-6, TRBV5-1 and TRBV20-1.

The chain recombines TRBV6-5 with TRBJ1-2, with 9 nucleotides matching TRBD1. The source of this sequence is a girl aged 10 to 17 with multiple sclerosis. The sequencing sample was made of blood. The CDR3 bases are TGTGCCAGCAGACTACCGGGACAGGGTTTGTTTGGCTACACCTTC. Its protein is CASRLPGQGLFGYTF.